This entry lists 8 T cell receptor beta chains sequenced from one sample in a study of brain T cells in children with intractable seizures. The time point was: blood from clinic visit 5 months post-surgery; TSC patient then seizure free. Only in-frame clones appear in the TCRdb table, and some are missing; sequencing was by immunoSEQ multiplex PCR. Of about 340,000 clones listed, nearly 95% are singletons. The starting material was peripheral blood, obtained approximately 5 months after surgery. These receptors all come from a boy under two years old with tuberous sclerosis and intractable seizures.

The chain joins TRBV30 to TRBJ2-7; 7 bases fit TRBD2. The CDR3 totals 13 residues. The ends lost 5 bases at V and 6 bases at J; junction bases unmatched: 10. Germline-derived CDR1 and CDR2 are GTSNPN and SVGIG (reference sequence). The CDR3 DNA reads TGTGCCTGGCAGCCCACTAGCGCGTCCGAGCAGTACTTC. Protein sequence: CAWQPTSASEQYF.

V usage is TRBV7-9 and J usage is TRBJ1-4; D is perhaps TRBD1 (6 bases). V dropped 2 bases and J dropped 2 bases, with 9 bases sitting between them. The CDR3 extends over 15 amino acids. Germline assignment: CDR1 SEHNR and CDR2 FQNEAQ (reference sequence). The CDR3 DNA is TGTGCCAGCAGCTTACAGGGGAGGACTAATGAAAAACTGTTTTTT. This sequence encodes CASSLQGRTNEKLFF.

The V and J genes are TRBV19 and TRBJ1-1; perhaps TRBD1 as D (5 bases). Trimming cost V 2 bases and J 1 base, with 8 bases left between them. Germline CDR1 reads LNHDA; CDR2 reads SQIVND (reference sequence). The CDR3 loop spans 14 amino acids. The CDR3 bases are TGTGCCAGTAGTATACCAGGGAGGAACACTGAAGCTTTCTTT. It is translated as CASSIPGRNTEAFF.

The CDR3 bases are TGTGCCAGCAGTCTCCGTTTTTCGCGGGAGGGGTCGGGTACGCAGTATTTT. It is translated as CASSLRFSREGSGTQYF. The rearrangement uses TRBV6-6 and TRBJ2-3; 9 bases fit TRBD2. Unmatched junction bases numbered 17, after V lost 5 bases and J lost 8 bases. Germline loops: CDR1 MNHNY, CDR2 SVGAGI (reference sequence). CDR3 length equals 17 residues.

V and J are TRBV6-2 or TRBV6-3 and TRBJ2-7; 10 nucleotides agree with TRBD2. CDR1 MNHEY and CDR2 SVGEGT come from the germline V gene. V shed 5 bases, J shed 5 bases, and the junction held 9 bases outside the gene matches. This CDR3 has 15 residues. The CDR3 loop reads CASSPGGGLANEQYF. The CDR3, as DNA: TGTGCCAGCAGTCCCGGGGGGGGACTAGCGAACGAGCAGTACTTC.

The table lists this clone with a count of one. The CDR3 region has the DNA TGTGCCAGTAGTTTTGACAGGGGGCCCGGCTACACCTTC. It is translated as CASSFDRGPGYTF. The chain employs TRBV19 and TRBJ1-2; 10 bases align to TRBD1. Germline assignment: CDR1 LNHDA and CDR2 SQIVND (reference sequence). The J segment lost 8 bases and the V segment lost 5 bases, leaving 5 bases of the junction unmatched. The CDR3 contains 13 residues.

The chain has TRBV4-1 and TRBJ2-1, with TRBD2 matching 12 bases. CDR1 MGHRA and CDR2 YSYEKL come from the germline V gene. The CDR3 contains 19 residues. The junction had 15 bases not matched to a gene; V was cut back by 5 bases and J by 4 bases. The DNA for the CDR3 is TGCGCCAGCAGCAAGCCTCTCGGACTAGCGGGACCCACATACAATGAGCAGTTCTTC. Amino acid sequence: CASSKPLGLAGPTYNEQFF.

The V gene is TRBV5-1, the J gene TRBJ2-2; a weak D match, TRBD1 (5 bases). From germline, CDR1 is SGHRS and CDR2 YFSETQ. The CDR3 covers 14 residues. V gave up 7 bases and J gave up 0 bases, with 10 bases separating them. This CDR3 is CASLDTPNTGELFF. CDR3 in DNA: TGCGCCAGCCTGGACACTCCGAACACCGGGGAGCTGTTTTTT.